This T cell receptor (beta chain) derives from a study of STAT3 mutations in large granular lymphocyte leukemia. Study conclusions and caveats: Variable sampling intervals and differing treatment regimens complicated linking therapy response to TCR clonal burden changes. Every T-cell large granular lymphocyte leukemia patient had at least one immunodominant TCR beta clonotype. Samples missed the first appearance of the clone. Persisting codominant clonotypes may have hidden a small pathogenic clone. In about 30% of the 18 patients, new TCR clonotypes emerged after therapy.

Germline CDR1 is SEHNR and CDR2 is FQNEAQ (reference sequence). The V end lost 6 bases, the J end lost 0 bases, and 18 bases lay between the germline ends. The CDR3 totals 18 residues. Concerning this clone itself: The antigen is unknown.

Profiling relied on immunoSEQ multiplex PCR, and the TCRdb table lists in-frame clones only, not all of them. The sample carries approximately 20,000 clones, around 93% recorded once. The TCR originated in a man aged 60-69 years with T-cell large granular lymphocyte leukemia. Some clones in this sample may be carry-over from other donors' samples. This chain joins TRBV7-9 and TRBJ2-6; TRBD1 is a possible D gene (5 bases). The sequenced sample consisted of peripheral blood mononuclear cells. Here the CDR3 reads CASRKAQDPLSGANVLTF. The CDR3 DNA follows: TGTGCCAGCAGAAAGGCACAGGATCCCCTCTCTGGGGCCAACGTCCTGACTTTC.